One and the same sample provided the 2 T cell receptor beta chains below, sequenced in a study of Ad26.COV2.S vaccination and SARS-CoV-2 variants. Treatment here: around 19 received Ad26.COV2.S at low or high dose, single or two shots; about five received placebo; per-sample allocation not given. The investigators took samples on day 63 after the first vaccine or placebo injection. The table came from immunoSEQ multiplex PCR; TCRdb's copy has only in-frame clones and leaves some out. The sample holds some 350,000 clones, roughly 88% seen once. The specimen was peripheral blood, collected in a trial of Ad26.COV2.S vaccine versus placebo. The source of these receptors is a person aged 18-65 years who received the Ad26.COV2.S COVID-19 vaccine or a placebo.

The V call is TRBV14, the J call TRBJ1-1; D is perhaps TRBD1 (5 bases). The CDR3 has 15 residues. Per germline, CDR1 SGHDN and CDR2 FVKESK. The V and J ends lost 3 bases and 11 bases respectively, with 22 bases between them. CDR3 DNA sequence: TGTGCCAGCAGCCATAAGGATGGGCGCGGGAAGGGGGCTTTCTTT. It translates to CASSHKDGRGKGAFF.

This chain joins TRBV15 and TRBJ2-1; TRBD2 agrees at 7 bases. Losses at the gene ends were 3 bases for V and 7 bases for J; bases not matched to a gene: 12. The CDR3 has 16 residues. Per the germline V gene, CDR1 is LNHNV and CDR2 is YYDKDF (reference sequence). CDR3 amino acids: CATSRGSGLVRNEQFF. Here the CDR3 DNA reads TGTGCCACCAGCAGGGGGAGCGGACTAGTGAGAAATGAGCAGTTCTTC. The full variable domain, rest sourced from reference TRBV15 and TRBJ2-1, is DAMVIQNPRYQVTQFGKPVTLSCSQTLNHNVMYWYQQKSSQAPKLLFHYYDKDFNNEADTPDNFQSRRPNTSFCFLDIRSPGLGDTAMYLCATSRGSGLVRNEQFFGPGTRLTVL.